This T cell receptor (beta chain) comes out of a study of T cell responses to AZD1222 COVID-19 vaccine (dated by TCRdb to about 2021). Describing the broader study: TCR sequencing covered some 250 trial participants: about 210 given two doses of AZD1222 and about 26 given two doses of MenACWY control vaccine. Trial participants were enrolled by age into subgroups of 18-55, 56-69 and 70-plus years, and around 150, 29 and 61 TCR-sequenced participants, respectively, were included in these subgroups.

Explained via the paper, the time point label denotes: about 28 days (+/-7) after the second vaccine dose. AZD1222 recipients with second doses at about 4 weeks or about 12 weeks were pooled, because spike-specific TCR depth and breadth did not differ between schedules. The vaccinee samples were drawn from two UK trials, COV001 and COV002, one of which was a single-blind randomized controlled phase 2/3 trial testing AZD1222 (ChAdOx1 nCoV-19) in healthy adults. For TCRbeta chain sequencing, PBMC samples from trial participants were taken at day 0 and at day 28 after the second dose. The research as a whole found: The 56-69-year group was small, and its depth increase did not reach significance, likely because of low power. Spike-specific TCR breadth and depth rose significantly after two AZD1222 doses compared with day 0 and with MenACWY recipients. Conclusions about previously exposed vaccinees were limited because only 5 or 6 AZD1222 recipients were SARS-CoV-2 seropositive at baseline. Participants were mostly white British and included more females than males, and it was suggested by the authors that clonal diversity may have been underestimated. The whole spike protein was spanned by vaccine-associated CD4 TCRs, and dominant responses were seen in regions 160-218 and 743-854. Nearly half of unique spike-specific TCRs reportedly recognized epitopes outside regions mutated in the B.1.351 and B.1.1.7 variants. Because no day 14 peak-response samples were available, repertoires were characterized only after the peak T cell response.

The CDR3 regions of human TCRbeta chains were subjected to immunosequencing. Per the source publication's procedure: Repertoire TCRs were matched against a reference library of SARS-CoV-2-specific TCRs generated with the MIRA antigen-specificity platform. Breadth was defined as the fraction of unique TCRs that were SARS-CoV-2-associated. Depth was defined as the fraction of total T cells that were SARS-CoV-2-associated. Using the MIRA data, each spike-specific TCR was mapped to the spike region that the TCR reacts to and placed in a CD4 or CD8 class. Log10-transformed breadth and depth values were compared by one-way ANOVA with Sidak's multiple comparisons tests. TCRdb took this table from immuneACCESS and kept in-frame rearrangements with V and J called. Such tables lack part of the clones; where checked against another copy, unresolved V genes explain under half of the gap, and the rest is unexplained. V and J calls and clone size follow that table, whereas D and trimming were derived from the DNA. This sample gives under 150,000 clones in total; roughly nine tenths of them show up just once. The ten most abundant clones make up 9.3% of the sample.

As regards this clone: Its target antigen remains unknown. Per-base qualities were not stored, and no clone one base away is much larger.

This sequence originates from an adult who received the AZD1222 COVID-19 vaccine. This specimen consisted of peripheral blood, obtained 28 days after the second AZD1222 dose.

The CDR3 sequence is CASSPTRRLGDEQYF. The DNA reads as follows: TGTGCCAGCAGCCCGACCCGGCGGCTGGGCGACGAGCAGTACTTC. This chain is built from TRBV3-1 (or the pseudogene TRBV3-2) and TRBJ2-7; the D gene remains uncertain. The germline V gene (reference sequence) yields LGHDT for CDR1 and YNNKEL for CDR2. Cut back by 4 bases and 5 bases, the V and J ends lie 18 bases apart. The CDR3 covers 15 residues, taking in both the cysteine and the phenylalanine. Left in the record is the CDR3 DNA by itself, 45 bases read in frame from the first base.